Sequencing of this T cell receptor (beta chain) was carried out in a study of T cell changes during pregnancy in multiple sclerosis. The CDR3 loop spans 13 amino acids. Germline CDR1 is SGHTA and CDR2 is FQGNSA. Losses at the gene ends were 4 bases for V and 8 bases for J; bases not matched to a gene: 5. Repertoires were generated with immunoSEQ multiplex PCR, while TCRdb's copy carries only in-frame clones and drops some. Counted here are about 75,000 clones, roughly 90% occurring once; the ten biggest clones make up 0.7% to 0.9%. Here the sequenced sample was peripheral blood, taken in the first trimester of pregnancy. The chain is built from TRBV7-2 and TRBJ1-2; TRBD1 matches at 9 bases. The clonotype was recovered from a female donor in good health, enrolled as a control in a pregnancy study. CDR3 sequence (DNA): TGTGCCAGCAGCTGGACAGGGGTTAGCGGCTACACCTTC. This gives the protein CASSWTGVSGYTF. The whole variable domain, remainder taken from reference TRBV7-2 and TRBJ1-2, is GAGVSQSPSNKVTEKGKDVELRCDPISGHTALYWYRQSLGQGLEFLIYFQGNSAPDKSGLPSDRFSAERTGGSVSTLTIQRTQQEDSAVYLCASSWTGVSGYTFGSGTRLTVV.